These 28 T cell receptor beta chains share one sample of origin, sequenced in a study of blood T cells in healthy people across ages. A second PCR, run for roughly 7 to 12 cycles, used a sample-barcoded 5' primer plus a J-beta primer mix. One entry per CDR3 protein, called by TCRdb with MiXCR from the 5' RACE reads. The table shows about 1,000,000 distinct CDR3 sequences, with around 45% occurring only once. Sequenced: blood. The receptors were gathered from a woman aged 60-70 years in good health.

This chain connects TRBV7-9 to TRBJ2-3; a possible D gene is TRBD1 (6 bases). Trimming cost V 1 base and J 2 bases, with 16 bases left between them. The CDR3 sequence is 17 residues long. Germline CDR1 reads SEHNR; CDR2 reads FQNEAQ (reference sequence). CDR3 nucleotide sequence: TGTGCCAGCAGCTTAGTTGGGATGGACAGCTACACAGATACGCAGTATTTT. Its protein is CASSLVGMDSYTDTQYF.

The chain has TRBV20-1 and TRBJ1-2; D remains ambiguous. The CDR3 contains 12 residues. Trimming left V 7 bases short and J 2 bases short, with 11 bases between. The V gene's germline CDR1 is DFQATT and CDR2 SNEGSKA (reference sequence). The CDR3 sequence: CSVKVNNYGYTF. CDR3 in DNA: TGCAGTGTAAAAGTTAACAACTATGGCTACACCTTC.

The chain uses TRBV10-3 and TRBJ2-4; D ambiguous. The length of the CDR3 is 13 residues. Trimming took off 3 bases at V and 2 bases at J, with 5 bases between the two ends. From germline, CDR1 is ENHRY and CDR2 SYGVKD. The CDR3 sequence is CAISEQPKNIQYF. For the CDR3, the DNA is TGTGCCATCAGTGAACAGCCCAAAAACATTCAGTACTTC.

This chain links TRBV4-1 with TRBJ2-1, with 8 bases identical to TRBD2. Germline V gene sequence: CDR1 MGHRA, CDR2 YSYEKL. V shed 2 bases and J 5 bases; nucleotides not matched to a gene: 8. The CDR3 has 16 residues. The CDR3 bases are TGCGCCAGCAGCCAAAGTATGACTAGCGCGAACAATGAGCAGTTCTTC. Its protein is CASSQSMTSANNEQFF.

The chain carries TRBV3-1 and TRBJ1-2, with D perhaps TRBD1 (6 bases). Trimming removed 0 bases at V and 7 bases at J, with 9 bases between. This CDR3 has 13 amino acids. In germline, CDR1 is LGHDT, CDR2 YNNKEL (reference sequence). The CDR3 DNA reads TGTGCCAGCAGCCAAGATAGGGGGGCTGGCTACACCTTC. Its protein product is CASSQDRGAGYTF.

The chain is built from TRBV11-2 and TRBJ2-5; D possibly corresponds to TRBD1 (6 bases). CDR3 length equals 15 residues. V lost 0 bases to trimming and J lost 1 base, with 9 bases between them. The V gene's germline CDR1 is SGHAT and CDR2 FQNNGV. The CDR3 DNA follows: TGTGCCAGCAGCTTAGAGGGCAGGGGCCAAGAGACCCAGTACTTC. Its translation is CASSLEGRGQETQYF. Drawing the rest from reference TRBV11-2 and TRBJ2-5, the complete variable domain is EAGVAQSPRYKIIEKRQSVAFWCNPISGHATLYWYQQILGQGPKLLIQFQNNGVVDDSQLPKDRFSAERLKGVDSTLKIQPAKLEDSAVYLCASSLEGRGQETQYFGPGTRLLVL.

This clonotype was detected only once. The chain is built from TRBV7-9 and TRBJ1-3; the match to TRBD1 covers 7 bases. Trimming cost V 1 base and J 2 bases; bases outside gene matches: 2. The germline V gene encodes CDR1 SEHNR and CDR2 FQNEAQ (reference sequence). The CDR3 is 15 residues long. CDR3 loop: CASSLEGTAGNTIYF. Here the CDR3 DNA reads TGTGCCAGCAGCTTAGAAGGGACAGCTGGAAACACCATATATTTT.

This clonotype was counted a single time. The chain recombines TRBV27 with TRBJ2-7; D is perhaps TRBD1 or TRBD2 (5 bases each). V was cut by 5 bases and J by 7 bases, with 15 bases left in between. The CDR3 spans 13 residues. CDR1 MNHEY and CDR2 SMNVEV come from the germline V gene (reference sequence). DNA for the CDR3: TGTGCCAGCAGTAAGGCGTTGGGGGTTGAGCAGTACTTC. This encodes CASSKALGVEQYF.

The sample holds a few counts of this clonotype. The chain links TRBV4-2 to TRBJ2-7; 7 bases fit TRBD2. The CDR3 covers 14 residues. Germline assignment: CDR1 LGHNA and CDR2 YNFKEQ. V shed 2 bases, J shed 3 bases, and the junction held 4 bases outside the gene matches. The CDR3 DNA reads TGTGCCAGCAGCCAACAACTAGCGTACTACGAGCAGTACTTC. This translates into CASSQQLAYYEQYF.

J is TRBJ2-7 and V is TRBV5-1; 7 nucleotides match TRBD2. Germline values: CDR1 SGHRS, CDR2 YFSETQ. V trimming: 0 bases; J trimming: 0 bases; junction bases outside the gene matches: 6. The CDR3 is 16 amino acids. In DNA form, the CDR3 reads TGCGCCAGCAGCTTGGAGCCTAGCGGAAACTCCTACGAGCAGTACTTC. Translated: CASSLEPSGNSYEQYF.

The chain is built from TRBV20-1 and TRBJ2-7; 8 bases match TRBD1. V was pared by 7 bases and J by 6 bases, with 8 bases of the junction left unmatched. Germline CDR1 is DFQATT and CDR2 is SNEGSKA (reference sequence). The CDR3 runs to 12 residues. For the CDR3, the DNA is TGCAGTGTAAAGCAGGGGGCGGGCGAGCAGTACTTC. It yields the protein CSVKQGAGEQYF.

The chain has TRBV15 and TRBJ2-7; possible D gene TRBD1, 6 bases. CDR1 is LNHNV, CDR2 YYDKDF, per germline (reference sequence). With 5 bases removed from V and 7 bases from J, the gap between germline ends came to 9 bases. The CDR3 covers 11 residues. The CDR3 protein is CATSQTGEQYF. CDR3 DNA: TGTGCCACCAGCCAAACAGGGGAGCAGTACTTC.

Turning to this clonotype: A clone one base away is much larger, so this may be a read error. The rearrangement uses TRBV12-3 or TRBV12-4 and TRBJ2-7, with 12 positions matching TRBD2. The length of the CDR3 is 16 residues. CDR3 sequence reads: CASSQTPGLAGYGQYF. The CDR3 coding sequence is TGTGCCAGCAGCCAGACGCCGGGACTAGCGGGCTACGGGCAGTACTTC.

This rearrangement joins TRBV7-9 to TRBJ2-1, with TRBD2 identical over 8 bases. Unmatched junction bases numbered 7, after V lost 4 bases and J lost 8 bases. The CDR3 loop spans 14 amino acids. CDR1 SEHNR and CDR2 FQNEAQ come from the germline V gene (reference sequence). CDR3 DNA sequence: TGTGCCAGCAGCTCGGGACTAGGACCGCATGAGCAGTTCTTC. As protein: CASSSGLGPHEQFF.

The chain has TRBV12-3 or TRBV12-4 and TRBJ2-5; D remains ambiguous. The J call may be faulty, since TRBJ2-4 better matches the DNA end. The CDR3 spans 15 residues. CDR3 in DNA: TGTGCCAGCAGTTCGGACCGGAACTTCTCCTACATTCAGTACTTC. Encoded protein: CASSSDRNFSYIQYF.

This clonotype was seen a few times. CDR3 bases: TGTGCCAGCAGTTTAGGGACTAGCGGGAGGAACGAGCAGTACTTC. Its protein product is CASSLGTSGRNEQYF. V usage is TRBV28 and J usage is TRBJ2-7, with 15 nucleotides matching TRBD2. Germline trimming cut 2 bases from V and 5 bases from J; bases unmatched to any gene: 1. CDR1 and CDR2 from the germline V gene are MDHEN and SYDVKM. The length of the CDR3 is 15 residues.

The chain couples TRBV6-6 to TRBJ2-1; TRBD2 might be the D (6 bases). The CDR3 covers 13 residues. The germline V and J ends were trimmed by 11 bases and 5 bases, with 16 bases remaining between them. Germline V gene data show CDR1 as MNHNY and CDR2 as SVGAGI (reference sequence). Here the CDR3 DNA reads TGTGCCGGGGGTCGGGACTTAAACAATGAGCAGTTCTTC. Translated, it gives CAGGRDLNNEQFF.

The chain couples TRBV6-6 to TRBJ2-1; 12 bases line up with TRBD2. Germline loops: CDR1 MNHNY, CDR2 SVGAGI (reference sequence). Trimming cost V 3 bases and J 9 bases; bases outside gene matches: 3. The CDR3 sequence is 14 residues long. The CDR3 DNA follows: TGTGCCAGCAGTTATCCGACTAGCGGGGGTGAGCAGTTCTTC. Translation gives CASSYPTSGGEQFF.

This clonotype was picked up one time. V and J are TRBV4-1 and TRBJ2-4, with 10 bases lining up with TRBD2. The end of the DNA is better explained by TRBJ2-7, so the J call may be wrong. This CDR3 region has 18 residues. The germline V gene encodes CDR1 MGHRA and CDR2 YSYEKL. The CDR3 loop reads CASSQAFRTSGRGYEQYF. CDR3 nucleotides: TGCGCCAGCAGCCAAGCCTTTCGGACGAGCGGGAGGGGATACGAGCAGTACTTC.

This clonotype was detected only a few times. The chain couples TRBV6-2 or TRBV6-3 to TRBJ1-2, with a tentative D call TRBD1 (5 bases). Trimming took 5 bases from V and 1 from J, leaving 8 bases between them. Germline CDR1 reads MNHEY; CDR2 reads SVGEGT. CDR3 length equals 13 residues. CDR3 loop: CASSDSFNYGYTF. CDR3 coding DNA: TGTGCCAGCAGTGACAGTTTTAACTATGGCTACACCTTC.

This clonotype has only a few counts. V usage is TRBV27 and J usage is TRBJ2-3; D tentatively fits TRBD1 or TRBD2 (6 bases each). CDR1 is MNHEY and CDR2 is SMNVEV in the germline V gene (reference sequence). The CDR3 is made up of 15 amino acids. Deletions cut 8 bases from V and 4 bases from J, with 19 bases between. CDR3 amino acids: CASSPWAGEADTQYF. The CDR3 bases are TGTGCCAGCTCACCTTGGGCAGGGGAGGCAGATACGCAGTATTTT.

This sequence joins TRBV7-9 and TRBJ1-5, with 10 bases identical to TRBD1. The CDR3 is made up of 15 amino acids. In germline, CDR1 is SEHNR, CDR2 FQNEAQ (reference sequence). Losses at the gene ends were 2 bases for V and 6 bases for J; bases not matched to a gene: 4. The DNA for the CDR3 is TGTGCCAGCAGCTTAAGCGGGACAGGGGCTCAGCCCCAGCATTTT. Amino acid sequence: CASSLSGTGAQPQHF.

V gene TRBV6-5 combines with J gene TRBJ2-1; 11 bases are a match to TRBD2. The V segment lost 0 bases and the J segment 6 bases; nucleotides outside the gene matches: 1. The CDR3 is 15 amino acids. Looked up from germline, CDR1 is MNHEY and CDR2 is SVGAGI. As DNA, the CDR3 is TGTGCCAGCAGTTACTCGACTAGCGGGGCCAATGAGCAGTTCTTC. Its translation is CASSYSTSGANEQFF.

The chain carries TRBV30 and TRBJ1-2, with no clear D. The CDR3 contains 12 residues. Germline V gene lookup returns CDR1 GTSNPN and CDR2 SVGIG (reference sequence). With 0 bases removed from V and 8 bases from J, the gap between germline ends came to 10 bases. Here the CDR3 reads CAWSVHAGGYTF. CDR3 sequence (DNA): TGTGCCTGGAGTGTACATGCGGGGGGCTACACCTTC.

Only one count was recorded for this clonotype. The CDR3 is CASSSSKQSPQHF. CDR3 DNA sequence: TGTGCCAGCAGCTCGTCCAAGCAGTCGCCCCAGCATTTT. V and J are TRBV3-1 and TRBJ1-5, with unresolved D. The germline V gene encodes CDR1 LGHDT and CDR2 YNNKEL (reference sequence). Trimming shortened V by 5 bases and J by 9 bases, and 14 bases separated the two germline ends. The CDR3 contains 13 residues. Based on the CDR3 plus reference TRBV3-1 and TRBJ1-5, the full variable domain is DTAVSQTPKYLVTQMGNDKSIKCEQNLGHDTMYWYKQDSKKFLKIMFSYNNKELIINETVPNRFSPKSPDKAHLNLHINSLELGDSAVYFCASSSSKQSPQHFGDGTRLSIL.

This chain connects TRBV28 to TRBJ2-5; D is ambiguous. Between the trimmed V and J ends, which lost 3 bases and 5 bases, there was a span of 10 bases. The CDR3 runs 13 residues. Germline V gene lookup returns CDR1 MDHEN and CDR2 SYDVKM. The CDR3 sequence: CASSFDWLETQYF. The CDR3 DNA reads TGTGCCAGCAGTTTTGACTGGCTGGAGACCCAGTACTTC.

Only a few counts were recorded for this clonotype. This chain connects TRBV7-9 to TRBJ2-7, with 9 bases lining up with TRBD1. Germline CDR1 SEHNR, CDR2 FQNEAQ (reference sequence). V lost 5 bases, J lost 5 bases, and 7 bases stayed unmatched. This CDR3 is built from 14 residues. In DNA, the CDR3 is TGTGCCAGCAGCCCAGGGGGGACAGGGAACGAGCAGTACTTC. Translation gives CASSPGGTGNEQYF.

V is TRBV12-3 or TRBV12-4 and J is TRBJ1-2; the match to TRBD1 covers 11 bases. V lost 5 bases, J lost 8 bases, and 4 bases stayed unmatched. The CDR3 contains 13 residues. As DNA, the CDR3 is TGTGCCAGCAGTGGACAGGGGGCAAGGGGCTACACCTTC. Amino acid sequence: CASSGQGARGYTF.